This is a list of T cell receptor beta chains from one sample in a study of T cells in localized non-small cell lung cancer. The protocol was immunoSEQ multiplex PCR, while the TCRdb copy is restricted to in-frame clones and leaves out a portion. The sample holds approximately 41,000 clones; 75% to 90% are singletons and the top ten take about 5.6%. The sample consisted of peripheral blood mononuclear cells, taken before any cancer treatment. The receptors derive from a male donor older than 55 with stage II lung adenocarcinoma. Each CDR3 is given with its conserved first and last residue. D genes are given only for firm matches. Expanded clones are given a class, and other clones once, few, many or no size at all.

>TRBD1|15|TRBV7-9|-|TRBJ1-2
CASSFGTGGNYGYTF
TGTGCCAGCAGCTTTGGGACAGGGGGCAACTATGGCTACACCTTC
>TRBD2|16|TRBV19|once|TRBJ2-1
CASSIAPGGRYNEQFF
TGTGCCAGTAGTATAGCTCCGGGAGGTCGATACAATGAGCAGTTCTTC
>-|12|TRBV5-1|-|TRBJ1-1
CASSSGDTEAFF
TGCGCCAGCAGCTCAGGGGATACTGAAGCTTTCTTT
>TRBD2|15|TRBV6-1|-|TRBJ2-3
CASIFVGGSTDTQYF
TGTGCCAGCATCTTTGTGGGGGGGAGCACAGATACGCAGTATTTT
>TRBD1|16|TRBV7-3|-|TRBJ2-2
CASSLGTGGFTGELFF
TGTGCCAGCAGCTTAGGTACAGGGGGGTTCACCGGGGAGCTGTTTTTT
>-|15|TRBV18|-|TRBJ1-1
CASSPLGTVNTEAFF
TGTGCCAGCTCGCCCCTCGGGACGGTGAACACTGAAGCTTTCTTT
>-|12|TRBV18|-|TRBJ2-1
CASSGGGNEQFF
TGTGCCAGCTCCGGGGGCGGGAATGAGCAGTTCTTC
>-|16|TRBV18|-|TRBJ2-3
CASSPKGGSATDTQYF
TGTGCCAGCTCACCAAAGGGGGGATCGGCCACAGATACGCAGTATTTT
>-|15|TRBV5-1|-|TRBJ1-3
CASSLAGTSGNTIYF
TGCGCCAGCAGCTTGGCCGGCACATCTGGAAACACCATATATTTT
>TRBD1|15|TRBV5-1|-|TRBJ2-7
CASSPGGTGGYEQYF
TGCGCCAGCAGCCCCGGCGGGACAGGGGGCTACGAGCAGTACTTC
>-|15|TRBV5-1|-|TRBJ1-5
CASSPSDSRNQPQHF
TGCGCCAGCAGCCCCTCCGACAGCCGGAATCAGCCCCAGCATTTT
>-|11|TRBV18|-|TRBJ2-5
CASSPEETQYF
TGTGCCAGCTCACCCGAGGAGACCCAGTACTTC
>-|15|TRBV28|-|TRBJ1-4
CASGLEGGRNEKLFF
TGTGCCAGTGGTTTGGAAGGGGGGCGGAATGAAAAACTGTTTTTT
>-|14|TRBV4-2|once|TRBJ2-5
CASSPVGSVQTQYF
TGTGCCAGCAGCCCTGTCGGTAGCGTGCAGACCCAGTACTTC
>TRBD2|15|TRBV18|few|TRBJ2-1
CASSPGVAGGNEQFF
TGTGCCAGCTCACCTGGAGTAGCGGGAGGGAATGAGCAGTTCTTC
>TRBD2|16|TRBV6-1|-|TRBJ2-3
CASSERVAGGGDTQYF
TGTGCCAGCAGTGAAAGGGTAGCGGGAGGGGGAGATACGCAGTATTTT
>TRBD1|14|TRBV2|-|TRBJ1-3
CASSRDSSGNTIYF
TGTGCCAGCAGTCGGGACAGCTCTGGAAACACCATATATTTT
>-|15|TRBV5-1|-|TRBJ1-2
CASSLEPSKVDGYTF
TGCGCCAGCAGCTTGGAGCCCAGTAAAGTGGATGGCTACACCTTC
>TRBD1|14|TRBV30|-|TRBJ2-7
CAWSSGGHFYEQYF
TGTGCCTGGAGTTCAGGGGGCCATTTCTACGAGCAGTACTTC
>-|15|TRBV2|-|TRBJ1-5
CASSDQGNSNQPQHF
TGTGCCAGCAGTGATCAGGGTAATAGCAATCAGCCCCAGCATTTT
>TRBD1|13|TRBV25-1|-|TRBJ2-7
CASRKTGDNEQYF
TGTGCCTCCCGAAAGACAGGGGACAACGAGCAGTACTTC
>-|11|TRBV28|-|TRBJ1-5
CASSLGQPQHF
TGTGCCAGCAGTTTAGGCCAGCCCCAGCATTTT
>TRBD1|14|TRBV28|-|TRBJ2-7
CASSRTGGDYEQYF
TGTGCCAGCAGCCGGACAGGGGGGGACTACGAGCAGTACTTC
>-|13|TRBV30|-|TRBJ1-5
CAWSISSNQPQHF
TGTGCCTGGAGTATTTCTAGCAATCAGCCCCAGCATTTT
>-|12|TRBV28|-|TRBJ2-7
CASSRRTSRQYF
TGTGCCAGCAGTAGAAGGACTTCCCGACAGTACTTC
>-|14|TRBV7-2|-|TRBJ1-4
CASSSLNRPLELFF
TGTGCCAGCAGCTCCTTAAACAGGCCTCTGGAACTGTTTTTT
>TRBD1|18|TRBV5-5|once|TRBJ2-5
CASSGRDRGPRGQETQYF
TGTGCCAGCAGCGGCCGGGACAGGGGGCCAAGGGGTCAAGAGACCCAGTACTTC
>TRBD2|17|TRBV27|-|TRBJ2-7
CASSYRGDRGISYEQYF
TGTGCCAGCAGTTACCGGGGGGACCGCGGGATCTCCTACGAGCAGTACTTC
>TRBD2|15|TRBV18|-|TRBJ2-1
CASSPGTSGSDEQFF
TGTGCCAGCTCACCCGGGACTAGCGGATCGGATGAGCAGTTCTTC
>-|14|TRBV5-1|-|TRBJ1-2
CASSLGLLNYGYTF
TGCGCCAGCAGCTTGGGTTTACTTAACTATGGCTACACCTTC
>TRBD2|18|TRBV5-1|-|TRBJ2-5
CASSRDAGSSGSTETQYF
TGCGCCAGCAGCCGAGATGCAGGGTCGAGCGGGAGTACTGAGACCCAGTACTTC
>-|13|TRBV2|-|TRBJ2-1
CASRNRDIYEQFF
TGTGCCAGCAGAAACCGGGACATCTATGAGCAGTTCTTC
>TRBD2|13|TRBV4-3|-|TRBJ2-1
CASSPNGGNEQFF
TGCGCCAGCAGCCCTAACGGGGGGAATGAGCAGTTCTTC
>TRBD2|12|TRBV11-1|-|TRBJ2-7
CASSGRAYEQYF
TGTGCCAGCAGCGGGAGGGCCTACGAGCAGTACTTC
>TRBD1|14|TRBV29-1|-|TRBJ2-5
CSVLRQGAEGTQYF
TGCAGCGTTCTCCGACAGGGGGCGGAAGGGACCCAGTACTTC
>-|10|TRBV27|few|TRBJ2-7
CASSIYEQYF
TGTGCCAGCAGTATCTACGAGCAGTACTTC
>-|15|TRBV10-3|-|TRBJ2-7
CAISGYGGRGDEQYF
TGTGCCATCAGTGGGTACGGGGGTCGAGGCGACGAGCAGTACTTC
>-|15|TRBV18|-|TRBJ1-1
CASSQKGAMNTEAFF
TGTGCCAGCTCACAAAAAGGGGCAATGAACACTGAAGCTTTCTTT
>-|14|TRBV7-9|-|TRBJ2-7
CASSPGRNFYEQYF
TGTGCCAGCAGCCCGGGACGCAACTTCTACGAGCAGTACTTC
>-|15|TRBV15|-|TRBJ2-5
CATSSFQGLGETQYF
TGTGCCACCAGCAGTTTCCAGGGGTTGGGGGAGACCCAGTACTTC
>-|15|TRBV2|-|TRBJ2-6
CASSGQPSGANVLTF
TGTGCTAGCAGTGGACAGCCCTCTGGGGCCAACGTCCTGACTTTC
>-|16|TRBV28|-|TRBJ1-1
CASSTTLGRANTEAFF
TGTGCCAGCAGCACCACTTTGGGACGGGCGAACACTGAAGCTTTCTTT